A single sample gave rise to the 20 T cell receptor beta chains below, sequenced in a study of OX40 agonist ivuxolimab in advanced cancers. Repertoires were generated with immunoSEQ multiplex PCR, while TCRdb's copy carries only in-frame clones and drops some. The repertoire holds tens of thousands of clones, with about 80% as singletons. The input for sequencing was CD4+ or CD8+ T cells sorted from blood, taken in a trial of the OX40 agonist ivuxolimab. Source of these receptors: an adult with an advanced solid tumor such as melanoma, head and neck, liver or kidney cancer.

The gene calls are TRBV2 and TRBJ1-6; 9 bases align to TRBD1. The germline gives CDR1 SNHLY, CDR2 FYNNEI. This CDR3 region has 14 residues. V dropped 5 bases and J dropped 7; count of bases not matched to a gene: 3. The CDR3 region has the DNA TGTGCCAGCAGTACAGGGGGCGGAAATTCACCCCTCCACTTT. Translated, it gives CASSTGGGNSPLHF.

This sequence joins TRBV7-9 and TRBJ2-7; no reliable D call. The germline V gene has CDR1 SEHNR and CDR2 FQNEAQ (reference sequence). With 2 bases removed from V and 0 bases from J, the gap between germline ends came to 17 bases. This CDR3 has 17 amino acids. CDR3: CASSLWLGQTNSYEQYF. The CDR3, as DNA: TGTGCCAGCAGCTTATGGTTGGGCCAGACCAACTCCTACGAGCAGTACTTC.

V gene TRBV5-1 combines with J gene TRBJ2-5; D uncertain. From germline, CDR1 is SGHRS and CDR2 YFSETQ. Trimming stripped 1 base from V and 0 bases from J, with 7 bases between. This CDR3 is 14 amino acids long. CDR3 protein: CASSLRPDQETQYF. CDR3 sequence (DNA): TGCGCCAGCAGCTTGAGGCCAGACCAAGAGACCCAGTACTTC.

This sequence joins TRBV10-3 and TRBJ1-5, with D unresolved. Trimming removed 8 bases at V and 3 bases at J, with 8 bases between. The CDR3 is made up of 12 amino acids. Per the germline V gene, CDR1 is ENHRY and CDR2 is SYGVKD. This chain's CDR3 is CAISTVNQPQHF. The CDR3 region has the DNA TGTGCCATCTCAACAGTCAATCAGCCCCAGCATTTT.

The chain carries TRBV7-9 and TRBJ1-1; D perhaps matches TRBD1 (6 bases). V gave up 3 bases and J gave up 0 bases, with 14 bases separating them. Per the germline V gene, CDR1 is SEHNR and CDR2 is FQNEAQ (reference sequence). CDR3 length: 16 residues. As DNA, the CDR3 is TGTGCCAGCAGCTTCTGGAATGGACAGCTGAACACTGAAGCTTTCTTT. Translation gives CASSFWNGQLNTEAFF.

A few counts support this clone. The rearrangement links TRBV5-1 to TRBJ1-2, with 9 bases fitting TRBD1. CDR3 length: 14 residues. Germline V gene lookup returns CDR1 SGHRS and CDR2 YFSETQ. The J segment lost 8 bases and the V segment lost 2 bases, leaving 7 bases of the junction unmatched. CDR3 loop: CASSLPGTGNGYTF. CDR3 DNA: TGCGCCAGCAGCTTACCCGGGACAGGGAACGGCTACACCTTC.

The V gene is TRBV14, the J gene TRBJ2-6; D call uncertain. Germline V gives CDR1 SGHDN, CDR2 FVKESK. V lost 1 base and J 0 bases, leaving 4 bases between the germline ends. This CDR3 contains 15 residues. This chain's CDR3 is CASSQGSSGANVLTF. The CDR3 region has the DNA TGTGCCAGCAGCCAAGGCAGCTCTGGGGCCAACGTCCTGACTTTC.

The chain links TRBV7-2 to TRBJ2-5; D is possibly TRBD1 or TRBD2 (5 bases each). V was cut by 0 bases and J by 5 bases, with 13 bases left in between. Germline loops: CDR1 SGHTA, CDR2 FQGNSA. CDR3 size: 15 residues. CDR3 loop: CASSLAGVSGETQYF. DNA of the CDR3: TGTGCCAGCAGCTTAGCGGGGGTATCCGGGGAGACCCAGTACTTC.

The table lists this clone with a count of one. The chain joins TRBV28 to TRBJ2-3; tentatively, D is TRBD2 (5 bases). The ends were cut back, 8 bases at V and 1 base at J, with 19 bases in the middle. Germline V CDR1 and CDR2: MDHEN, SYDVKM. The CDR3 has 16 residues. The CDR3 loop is CASPPSEAARTDTQYF. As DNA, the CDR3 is TGTGCCAGCCCCCCCTCGGAGGCAGCACGCACAGATACGCAGTATTTT.

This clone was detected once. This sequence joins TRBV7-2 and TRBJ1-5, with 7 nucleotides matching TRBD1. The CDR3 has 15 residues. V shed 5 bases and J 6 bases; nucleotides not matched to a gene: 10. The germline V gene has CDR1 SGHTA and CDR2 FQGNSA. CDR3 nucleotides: TGTGCCAGCAGCAGTACAGGGGTGGAGGGTCAGCCCCAGCATTTT. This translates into CASSSTGVEGQPQHF.

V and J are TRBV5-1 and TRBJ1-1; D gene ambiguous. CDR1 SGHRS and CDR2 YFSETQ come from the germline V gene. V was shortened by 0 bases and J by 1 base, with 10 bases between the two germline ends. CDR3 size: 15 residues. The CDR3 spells CASSLENMGNTEAFF. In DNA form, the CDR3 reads TGCGCCAGCAGCTTGGAAAATATGGGGAACACTGAAGCTTTCTTT. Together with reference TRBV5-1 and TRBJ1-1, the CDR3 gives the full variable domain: KAGVTQTPRYLIKTRGQQVTLSCSPISGHRSVSWYQQTPGQGLQFLFEYFSETQRNKGNFPGRFSGRQFSNSRSEMNVSTLELGDSALYLCASSLENMGNTEAFFGQGTRLTVV.

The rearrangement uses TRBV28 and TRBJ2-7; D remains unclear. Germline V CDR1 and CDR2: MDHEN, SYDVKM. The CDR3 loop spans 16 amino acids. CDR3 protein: CASSLFNLVAPYEQYV. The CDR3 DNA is TGTGCCAGCAGCTTATTTAATTTAGTAGCTCCCTACGAGCAGTACGTC.

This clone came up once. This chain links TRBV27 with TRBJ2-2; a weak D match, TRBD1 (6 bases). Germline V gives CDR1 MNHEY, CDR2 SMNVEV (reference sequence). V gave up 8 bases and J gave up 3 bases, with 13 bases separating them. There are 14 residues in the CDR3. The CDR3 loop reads CASCRGLDTGELFF. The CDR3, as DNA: TGTGCCAGCTGCAGGGGCCTGGACACCGGGGAGCTGTTTTTT.

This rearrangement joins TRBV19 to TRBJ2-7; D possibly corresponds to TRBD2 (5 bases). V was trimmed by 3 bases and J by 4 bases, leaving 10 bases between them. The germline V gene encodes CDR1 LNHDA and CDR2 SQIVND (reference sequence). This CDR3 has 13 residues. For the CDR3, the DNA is TGTGCCAGTAGTATTGGAGAGGGTTACGAGCAGTACTTC. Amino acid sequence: CASSIGEGYEQYF.

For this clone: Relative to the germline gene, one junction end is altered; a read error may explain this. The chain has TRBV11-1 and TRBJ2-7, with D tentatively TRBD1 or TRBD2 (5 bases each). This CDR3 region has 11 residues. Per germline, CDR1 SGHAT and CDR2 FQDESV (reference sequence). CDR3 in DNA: TGTGCCAGCAGCTTAGAGGGGACCCAGAGCTTC. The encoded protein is CASSLEGTQSF.

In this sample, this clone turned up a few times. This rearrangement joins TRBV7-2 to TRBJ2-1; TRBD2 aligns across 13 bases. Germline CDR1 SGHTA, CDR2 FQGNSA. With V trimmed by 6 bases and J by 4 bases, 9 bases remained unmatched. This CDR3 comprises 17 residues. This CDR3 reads CASRLAILAGGYNEQFF. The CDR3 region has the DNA TGTGCCAGCAGGTTGGCCATACTAGCGGGGGGGTACAATGAGCAGTTCTTC. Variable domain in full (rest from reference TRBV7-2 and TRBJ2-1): GAGVSQSPSNKVTEKGKDVELRCDPISGHTALYWYRQSLGQGLEFLIYFQGNSAPDKSGLPSDRFSAERTGGSVSTLTIQRTQQEDSAVYLCASRLAILAGGYNEQFFGPGTRLTVL.

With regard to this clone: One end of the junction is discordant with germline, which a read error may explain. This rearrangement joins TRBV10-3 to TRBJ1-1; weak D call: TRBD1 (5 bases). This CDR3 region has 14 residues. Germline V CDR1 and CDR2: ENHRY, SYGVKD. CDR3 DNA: TGTGCCATCGGTGAACCGGGACGAGGGACTGAAGCTTTCTTT. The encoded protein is CAIGEPGRGTEAFF.

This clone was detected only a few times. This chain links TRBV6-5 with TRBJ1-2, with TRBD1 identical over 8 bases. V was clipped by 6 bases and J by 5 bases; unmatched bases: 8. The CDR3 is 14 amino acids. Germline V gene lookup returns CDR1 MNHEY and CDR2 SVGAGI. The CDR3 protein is CASRLGQGGYGYTF. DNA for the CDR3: TGTGCCAGCAGACTTGGACAGGGCGGGTATGGCTACACCTTC.

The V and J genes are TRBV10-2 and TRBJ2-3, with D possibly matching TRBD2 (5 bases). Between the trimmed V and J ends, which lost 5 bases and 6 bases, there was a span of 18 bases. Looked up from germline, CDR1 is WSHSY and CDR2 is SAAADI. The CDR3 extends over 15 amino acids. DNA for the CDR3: TGCGCCAGCAGTACGCTAGCCCGCCGAGGGGATACGCAGTATTTT. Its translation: CASSTLARRGDTQYF.

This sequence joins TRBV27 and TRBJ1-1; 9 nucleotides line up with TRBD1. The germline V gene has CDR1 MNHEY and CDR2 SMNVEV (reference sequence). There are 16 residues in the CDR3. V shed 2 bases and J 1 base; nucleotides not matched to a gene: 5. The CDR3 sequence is CASSLKSGQGNTEAFF. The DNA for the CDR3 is TGTGCCAGCAGTTTAAAGTCGGGACAGGGGAACACTGAAGCTTTCTTT.